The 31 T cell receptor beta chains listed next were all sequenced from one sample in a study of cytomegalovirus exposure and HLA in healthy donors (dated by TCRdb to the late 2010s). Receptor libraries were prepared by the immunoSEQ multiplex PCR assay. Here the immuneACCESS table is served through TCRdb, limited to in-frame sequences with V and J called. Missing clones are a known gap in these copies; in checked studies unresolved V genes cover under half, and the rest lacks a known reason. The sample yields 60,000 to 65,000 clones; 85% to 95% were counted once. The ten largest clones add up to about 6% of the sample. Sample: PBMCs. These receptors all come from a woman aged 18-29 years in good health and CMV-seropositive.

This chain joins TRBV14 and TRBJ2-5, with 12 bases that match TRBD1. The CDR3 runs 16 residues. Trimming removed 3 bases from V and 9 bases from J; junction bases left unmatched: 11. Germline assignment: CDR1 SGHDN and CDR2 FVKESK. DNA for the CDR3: TGTGCCAGCAGCCAGAGGGGGACAGGGGGCGCAGAAGCCCAGTACTTC. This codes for CASSQRGTGGAEAQYF.

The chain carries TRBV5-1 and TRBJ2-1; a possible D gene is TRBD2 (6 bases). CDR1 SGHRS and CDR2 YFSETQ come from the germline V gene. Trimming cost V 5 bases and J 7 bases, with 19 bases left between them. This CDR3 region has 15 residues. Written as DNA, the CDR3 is TGCGCCAGCAGTCTTGGGGTGACTAGTCGGAATGAGCAGTTCTTC. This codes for CASSLGVTSRNEQFF.

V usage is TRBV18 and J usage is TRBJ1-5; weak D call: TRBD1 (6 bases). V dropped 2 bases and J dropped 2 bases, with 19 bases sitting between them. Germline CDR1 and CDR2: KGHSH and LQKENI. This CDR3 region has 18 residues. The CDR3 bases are TGTGCCAGCTCACCAGCCAGGGGTTTTGGAATAGGCAATCAGCCCCAGCATTTT. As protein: CASSPARGFGIGNQPQHF. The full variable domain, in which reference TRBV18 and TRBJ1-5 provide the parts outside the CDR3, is NAGVMQNPRHLVRRRGQEARLRCSPMKGHSHVYWYRQLPEEGLKFMVYLQKENIIDESGMPKERFSAEFPKEGPSILRIQQVVRGDSAAYFCASSPARGFGIGNQPQHFGDGTRLSIL.

CDR3 region: CASSLQGRPDTQYF. The CDR3, as DNA: TGCGCCAGCAGCTTGCAGGGGCGGCCAGATACGCAGTATTTT. V and J are TRBV5-1 and TRBJ2-3; D might be TRBD1 (6 bases). This CDR3 is built from 14 residues. The germline gives CDR1 SGHRS, CDR2 YFSETQ. Trimming took off 1 base at V and 4 bases at J, with 10 bases between the two ends.

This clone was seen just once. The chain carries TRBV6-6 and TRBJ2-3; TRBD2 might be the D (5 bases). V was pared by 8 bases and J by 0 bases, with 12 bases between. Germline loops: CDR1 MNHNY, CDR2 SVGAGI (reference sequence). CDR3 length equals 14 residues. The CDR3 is CASVLAPSTDTQYF. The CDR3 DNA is TGTGCCAGCGTTCTAGCACCAAGCACAGATACGCAGTATTTT.

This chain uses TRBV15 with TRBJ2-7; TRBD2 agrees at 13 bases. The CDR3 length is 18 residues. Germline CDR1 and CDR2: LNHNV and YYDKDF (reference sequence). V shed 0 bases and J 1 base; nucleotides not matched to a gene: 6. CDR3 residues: CATSRDQLAGGHSYEQYF. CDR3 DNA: TGTGCCACCAGCAGAGATCAACTAGCGGGGGGGCATTCCTACGAGCAGTACTTC.

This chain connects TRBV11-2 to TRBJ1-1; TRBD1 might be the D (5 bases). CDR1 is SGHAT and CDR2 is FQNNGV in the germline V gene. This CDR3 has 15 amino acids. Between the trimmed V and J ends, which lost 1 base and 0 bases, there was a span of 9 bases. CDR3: CASSLGQSMNTEAFF. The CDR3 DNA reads TGTGCCAGCAGCTTAGGACAGTCTATGAACACTGAAGCTTTCTTT. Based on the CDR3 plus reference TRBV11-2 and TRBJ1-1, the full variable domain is EAGVAQSPRYKIIEKRQSVAFWCNPISGHATLYWYQQILGQGPKLLIQFQNNGVVDDSQLPKDRFSAERLKGVDSTLKIQPAKLEDSAVYLCASSLGQSMNTEAFFGQGTRLTVV.

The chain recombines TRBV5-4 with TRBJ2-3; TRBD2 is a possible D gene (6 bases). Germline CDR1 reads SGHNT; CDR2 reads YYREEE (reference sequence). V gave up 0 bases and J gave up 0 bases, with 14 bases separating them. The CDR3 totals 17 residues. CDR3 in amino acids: CASSLVRRGTSTDTQYF. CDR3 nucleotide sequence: TGTGCCAGCAGCTTGGTCCGCCGGGGGACTAGCACAGATACGCAGTATTTT. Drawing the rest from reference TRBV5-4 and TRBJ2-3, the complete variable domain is ETGVTQSPTHLIKTRGQQVTLRCSSQSGHNTVSWYQQALGQGPQFIFQYYREEENGRGNFPPRFSGLQFPNYSSELNVNALELDDSALYLCASSLVRRGTSTDTQYFGPGTRLTVL.

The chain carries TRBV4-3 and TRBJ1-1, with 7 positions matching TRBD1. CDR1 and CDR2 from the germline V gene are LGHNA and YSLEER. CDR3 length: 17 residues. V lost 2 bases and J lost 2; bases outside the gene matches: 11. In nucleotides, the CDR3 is TGCGCCAGCAGCCAAAAAAGGACAGGAGACTTTAACACTGAAGCTTTCTTT. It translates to CASSQKRTGDFNTEAFF.

The CDR3: CASSSHSPGQGEETQYF. CDR3 DNA: TGTGCCAGCAGTTCTCACTCGCCGGGACAGGGTGAAGAGACCCAGTACTTC. This chain links TRBV28 with TRBJ2-5; 9 bases match TRBD1. CDR3 length: 17 residues. V dropped 4 bases and J dropped 3; count of bases not matched to a gene: 12. CDR1 and CDR2 from the germline V gene are MDHEN and SYDVKM.

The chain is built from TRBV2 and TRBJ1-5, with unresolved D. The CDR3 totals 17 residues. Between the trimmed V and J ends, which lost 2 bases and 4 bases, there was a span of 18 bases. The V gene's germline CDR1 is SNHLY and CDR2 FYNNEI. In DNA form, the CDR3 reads TGTGCCAGCAGTGAACTTTCTCGGAGACGGCGAAATCAGCCCCAGCATTTT. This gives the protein CASSELSRRRRNQPQHF. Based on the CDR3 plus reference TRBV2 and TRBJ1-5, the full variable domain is EPEVTQTPSHQVTQMGQEVILRCVPISNHLYFYWYRQILGQKVEFLVSFYNNEISEKSEIFDDQFSVERPDGSNFTLKIRSTKLEDSAMYFCASSELSRRRRNQPQHFGDGTRLSIL.

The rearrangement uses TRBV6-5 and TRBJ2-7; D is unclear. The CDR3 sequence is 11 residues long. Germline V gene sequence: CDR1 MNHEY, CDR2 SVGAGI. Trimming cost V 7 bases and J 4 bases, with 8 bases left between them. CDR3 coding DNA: TGTGCCAGCACCAGTAAATACGAGCAGTACTTC. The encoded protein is CASTSKYEQYF.

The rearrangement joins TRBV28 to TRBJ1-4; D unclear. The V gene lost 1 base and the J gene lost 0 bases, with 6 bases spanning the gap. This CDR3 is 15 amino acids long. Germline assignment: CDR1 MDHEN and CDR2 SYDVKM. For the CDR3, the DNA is TGTGCCAGCAGTTTATTCCAGGCAACTAATGAAAAACTGTTTTTT. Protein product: CASSLFQATNEKLFF.

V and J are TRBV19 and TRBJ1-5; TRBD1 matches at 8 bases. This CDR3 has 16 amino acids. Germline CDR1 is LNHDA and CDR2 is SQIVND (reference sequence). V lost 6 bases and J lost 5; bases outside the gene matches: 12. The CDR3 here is CASSKRTGTIDQPQHF. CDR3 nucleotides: TGTGCCAGTAGCAAAAGGACAGGGACCATCGATCAGCCCCAGCATTTT.

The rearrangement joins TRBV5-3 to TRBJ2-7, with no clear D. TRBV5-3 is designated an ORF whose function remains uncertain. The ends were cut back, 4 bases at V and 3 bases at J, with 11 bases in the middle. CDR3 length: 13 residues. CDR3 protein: CARSVIVGYEQYF. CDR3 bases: TGTGCCAGAAGCGTCATTGTCGGCTACGAGCAGTACTTC.

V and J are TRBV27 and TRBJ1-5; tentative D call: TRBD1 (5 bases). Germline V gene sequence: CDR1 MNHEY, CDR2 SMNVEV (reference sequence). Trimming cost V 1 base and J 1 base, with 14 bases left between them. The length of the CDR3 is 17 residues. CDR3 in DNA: TGTGCCAGCAGTTTATTCTCTTCTCGGGGGAGCAATCAGCCCCAGCATTTT. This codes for CASSLFSSRGSNQPQHF.

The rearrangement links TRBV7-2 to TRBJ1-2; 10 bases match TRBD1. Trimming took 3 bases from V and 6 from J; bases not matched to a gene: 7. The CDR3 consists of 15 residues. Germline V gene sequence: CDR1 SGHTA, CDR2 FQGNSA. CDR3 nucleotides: TGTGCCAGCAGCTTGACAGGGGGCGCAGGAGATGGCTACACCTTC. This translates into CASSLTGGAGDGYTF.

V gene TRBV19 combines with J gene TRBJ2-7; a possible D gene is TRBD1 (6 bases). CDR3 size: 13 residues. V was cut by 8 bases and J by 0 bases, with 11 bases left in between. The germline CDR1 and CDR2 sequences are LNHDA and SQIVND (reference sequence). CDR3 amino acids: CASGQGYSYEQYF. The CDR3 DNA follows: TGTGCCAGTGGCCAGGGGTACTCCTACGAGCAGTACTTC.

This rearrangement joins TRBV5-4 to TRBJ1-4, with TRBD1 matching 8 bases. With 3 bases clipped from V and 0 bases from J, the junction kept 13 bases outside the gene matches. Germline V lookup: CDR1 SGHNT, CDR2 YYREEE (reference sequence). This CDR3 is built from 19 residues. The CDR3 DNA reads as TGTGCCAGCAGCTCCCCTGTCGGACAGGGCACAGCAACTAATGAAAAACTGTTTTTT. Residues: CASSSPVGQGTATNEKLFF.

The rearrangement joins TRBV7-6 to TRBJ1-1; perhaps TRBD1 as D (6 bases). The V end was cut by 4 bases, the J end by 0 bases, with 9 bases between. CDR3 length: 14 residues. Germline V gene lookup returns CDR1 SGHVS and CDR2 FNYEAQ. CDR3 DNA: TGTGCCAGCAGCTGGACAGACTTGAACACTGAAGCTTTCTTT. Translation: CASSWTDLNTEAFF.

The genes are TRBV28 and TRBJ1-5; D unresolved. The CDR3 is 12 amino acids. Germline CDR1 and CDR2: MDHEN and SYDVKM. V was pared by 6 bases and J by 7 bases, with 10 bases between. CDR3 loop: CASREARQPQHF. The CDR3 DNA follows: TGTGCCAGCAGGGAAGCGAGACAGCCCCAGCATTTT.

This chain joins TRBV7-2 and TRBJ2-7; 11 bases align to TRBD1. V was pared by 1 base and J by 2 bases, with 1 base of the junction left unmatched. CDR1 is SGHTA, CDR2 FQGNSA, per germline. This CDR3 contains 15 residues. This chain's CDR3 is CASSLEGQGAYEQYF. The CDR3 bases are TGTGCCAGCAGCTTAGAGGGACAGGGGGCCTACGAGCAGTACTTC.

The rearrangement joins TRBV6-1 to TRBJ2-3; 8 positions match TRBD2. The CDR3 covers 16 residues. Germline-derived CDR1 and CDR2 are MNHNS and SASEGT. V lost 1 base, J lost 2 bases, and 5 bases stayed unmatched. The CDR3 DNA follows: TGTGCCAGCAGTGAAGAGCAGCGGGGGTCCACAGATACGCAGTATTTT. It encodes CASSEEQRGSTDTQYF.

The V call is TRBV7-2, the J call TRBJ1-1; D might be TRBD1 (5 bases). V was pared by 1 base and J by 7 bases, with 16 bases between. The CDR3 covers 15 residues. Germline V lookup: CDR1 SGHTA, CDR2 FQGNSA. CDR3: CASSLVRAAVDEAFF. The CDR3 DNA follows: TGTGCCAGCAGCTTAGTCAGGGCCGCCGTAGATGAAGCTTTCTTT. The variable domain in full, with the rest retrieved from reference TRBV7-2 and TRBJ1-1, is GAGVSQSPSNKVTEKGKDVELRCDPISGHTALYWYRQSLGQGLEFLIYFQGNSAPDKSGLPSDRFSAERTGGSVSTLTIQRTQQEDSAVYLCASSLVRAAVDEAFFGQGTRLTVV.

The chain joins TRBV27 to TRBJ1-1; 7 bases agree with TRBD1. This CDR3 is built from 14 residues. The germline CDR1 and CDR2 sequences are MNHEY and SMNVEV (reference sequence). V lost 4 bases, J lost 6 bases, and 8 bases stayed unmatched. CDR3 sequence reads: CASSSTGLVPEAFF. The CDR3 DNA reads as TGTGCCAGCAGTTCGACAGGGCTGGTTCCTGAAGCTTTCTTT.

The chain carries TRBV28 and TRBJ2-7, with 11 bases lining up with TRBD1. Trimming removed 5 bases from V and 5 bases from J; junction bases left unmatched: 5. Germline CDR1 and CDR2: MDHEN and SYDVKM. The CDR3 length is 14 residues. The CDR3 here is CASSAGQGVHEQYF. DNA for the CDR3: TGTGCCAGCAGTGCGGGACAGGGGGTCCACGAGCAGTACTTC.

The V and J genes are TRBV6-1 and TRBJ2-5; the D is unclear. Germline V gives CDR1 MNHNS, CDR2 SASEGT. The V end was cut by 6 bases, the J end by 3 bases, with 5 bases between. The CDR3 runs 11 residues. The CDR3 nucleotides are TGTGCCAGCAGCCCTAAAGAGACCCAGTACTTC. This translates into CASSPKETQYF.

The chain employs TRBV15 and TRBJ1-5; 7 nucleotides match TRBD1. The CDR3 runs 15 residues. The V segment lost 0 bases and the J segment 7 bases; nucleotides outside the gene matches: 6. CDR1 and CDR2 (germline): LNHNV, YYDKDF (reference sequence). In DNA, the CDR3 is TGTGCCACCAGCAGAGATTTCGCAGGGGGACAGCCCCAGCATTTT. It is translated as CATSRDFAGGQPQHF.

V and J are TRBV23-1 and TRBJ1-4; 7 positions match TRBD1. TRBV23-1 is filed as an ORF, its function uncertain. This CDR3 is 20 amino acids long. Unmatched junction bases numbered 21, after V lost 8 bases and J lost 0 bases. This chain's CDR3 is CASPKGGTEAEGPTNEKLFF. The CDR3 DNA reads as TGCGCCAGCCCGAAAGGGGGGACAGAGGCCGAGGGTCCAACTAATGAAAAACTGTTTTTT.

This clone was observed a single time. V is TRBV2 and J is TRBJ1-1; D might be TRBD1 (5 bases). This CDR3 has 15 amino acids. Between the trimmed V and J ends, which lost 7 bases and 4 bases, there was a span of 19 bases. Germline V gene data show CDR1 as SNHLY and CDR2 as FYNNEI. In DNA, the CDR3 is TGTGCCAGCATTTTTAGAGGGGAAGCGGGCACTGAAGCTTTCTTT. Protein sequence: CASIFRGEAGTEAFF.

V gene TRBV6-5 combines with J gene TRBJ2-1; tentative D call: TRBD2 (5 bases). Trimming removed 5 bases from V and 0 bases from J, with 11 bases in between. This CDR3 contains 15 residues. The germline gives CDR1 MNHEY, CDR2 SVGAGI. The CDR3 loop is CASSPSGSSYNEQFF. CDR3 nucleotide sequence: TGTGCCAGCAGTCCCTCTGGGAGCTCCTACAATGAGCAGTTCTTC.